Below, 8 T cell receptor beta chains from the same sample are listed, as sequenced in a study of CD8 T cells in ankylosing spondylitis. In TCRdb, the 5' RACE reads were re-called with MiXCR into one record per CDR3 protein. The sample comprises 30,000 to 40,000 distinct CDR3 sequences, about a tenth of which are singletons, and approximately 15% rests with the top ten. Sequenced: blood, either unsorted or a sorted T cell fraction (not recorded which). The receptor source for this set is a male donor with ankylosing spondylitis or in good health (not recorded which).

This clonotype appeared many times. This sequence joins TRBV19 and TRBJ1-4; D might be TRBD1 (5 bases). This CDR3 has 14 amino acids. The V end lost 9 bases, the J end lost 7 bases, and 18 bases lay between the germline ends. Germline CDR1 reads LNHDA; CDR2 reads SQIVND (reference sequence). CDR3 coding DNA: TGTGCCAGCACAACCGGGACGCTTAGTGAAAAACTGTTTTTT. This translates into CASTTGTLSEKLFF.

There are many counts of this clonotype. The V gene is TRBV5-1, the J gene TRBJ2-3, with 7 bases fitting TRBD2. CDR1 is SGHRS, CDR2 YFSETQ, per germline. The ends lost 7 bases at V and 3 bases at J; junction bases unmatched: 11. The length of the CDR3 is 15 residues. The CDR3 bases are TGCGCCAGCGCGCGCCAGCGGGACGGTACAGATACGCAGTATTTT. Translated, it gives CASARQRDGTDTQYF. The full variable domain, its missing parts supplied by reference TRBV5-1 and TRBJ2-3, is KAGVTQTPRYLIKTRGQQVTLSCSPISGHRSVSWYQQTPGQGLQFLFEYFSETQRNKGNFPGRFSGRQFSNSRSEMNVSTLELGDSALYLCASARQRDGTDTQYFGPGTRLTVL.

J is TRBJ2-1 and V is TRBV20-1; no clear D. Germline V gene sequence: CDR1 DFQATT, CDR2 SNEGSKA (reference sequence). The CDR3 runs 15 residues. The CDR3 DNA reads TGCTTTGCTAGAGATCTAGTGGGCTCCTACAATGAGCAGTTCTTC. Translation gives CFARDLVGSYNEQFF.

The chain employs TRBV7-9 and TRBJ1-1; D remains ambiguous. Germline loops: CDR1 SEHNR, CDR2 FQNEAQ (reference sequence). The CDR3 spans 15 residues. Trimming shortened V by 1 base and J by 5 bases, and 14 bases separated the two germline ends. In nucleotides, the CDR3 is TGTGCCAGCAGCTTAGTAGGCGTCCTGGTTACTGAAGCTTTCTTT. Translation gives CASSLVGVLVTEAFF.

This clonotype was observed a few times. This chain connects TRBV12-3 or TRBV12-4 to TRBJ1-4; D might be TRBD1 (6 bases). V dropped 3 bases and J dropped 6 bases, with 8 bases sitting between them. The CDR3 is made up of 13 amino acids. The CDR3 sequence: CASSFGTHEKLFF. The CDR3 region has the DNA TGTGCCAGCAGTTTCGGGACACATGAAAAACTGTTTTTT.

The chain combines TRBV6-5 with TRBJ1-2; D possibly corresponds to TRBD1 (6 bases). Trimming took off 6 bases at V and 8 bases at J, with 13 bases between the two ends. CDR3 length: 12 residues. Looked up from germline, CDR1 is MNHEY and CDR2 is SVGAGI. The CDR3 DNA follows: TGTGCCAGCAGAGCGGGGGCGTCGGGCTACACCTTC. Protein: CASRAGASGYTF.

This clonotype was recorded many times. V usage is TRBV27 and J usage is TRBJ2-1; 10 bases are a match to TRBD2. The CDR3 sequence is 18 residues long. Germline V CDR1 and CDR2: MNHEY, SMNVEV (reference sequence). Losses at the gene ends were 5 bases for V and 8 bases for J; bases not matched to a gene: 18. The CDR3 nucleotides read TGTGCCAGCAGTGCACGCCTAGCGGGAGCGGTCTCCAGGGATGAGCAGTTCTTC. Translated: CASSARLAGAVSRDEQFF.

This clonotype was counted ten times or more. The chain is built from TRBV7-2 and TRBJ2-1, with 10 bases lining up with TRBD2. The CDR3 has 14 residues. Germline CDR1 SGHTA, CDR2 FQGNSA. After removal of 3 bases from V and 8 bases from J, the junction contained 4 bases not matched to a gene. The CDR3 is CASSFLAGVDEQFF. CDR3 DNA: TGTGCCAGCAGCTTCCTAGCGGGAGTGGATGAGCAGTTCTTC.